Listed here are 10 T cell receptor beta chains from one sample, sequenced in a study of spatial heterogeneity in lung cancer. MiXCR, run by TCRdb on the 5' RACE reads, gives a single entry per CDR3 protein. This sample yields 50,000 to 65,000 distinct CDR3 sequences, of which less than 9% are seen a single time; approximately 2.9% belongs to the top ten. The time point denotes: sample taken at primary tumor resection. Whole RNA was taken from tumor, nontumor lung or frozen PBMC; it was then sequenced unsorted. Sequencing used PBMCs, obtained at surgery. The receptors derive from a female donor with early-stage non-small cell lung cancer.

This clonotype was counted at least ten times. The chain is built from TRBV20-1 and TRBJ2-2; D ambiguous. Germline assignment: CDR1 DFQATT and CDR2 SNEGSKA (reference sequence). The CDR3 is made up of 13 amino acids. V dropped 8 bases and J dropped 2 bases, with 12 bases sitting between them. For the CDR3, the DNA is TGCAGTAGCGTTACTCCCAACACCGGGGAGCTGTTTTTT. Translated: CSSVTPNTGELFF.

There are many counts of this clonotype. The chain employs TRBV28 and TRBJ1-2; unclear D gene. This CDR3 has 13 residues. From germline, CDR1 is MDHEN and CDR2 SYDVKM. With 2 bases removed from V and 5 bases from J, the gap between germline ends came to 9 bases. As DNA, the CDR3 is TGTGCCAGCAGTTTAAGCCAGGTTTATGGCTACACCTTC. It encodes CASSLSQVYGYTF.

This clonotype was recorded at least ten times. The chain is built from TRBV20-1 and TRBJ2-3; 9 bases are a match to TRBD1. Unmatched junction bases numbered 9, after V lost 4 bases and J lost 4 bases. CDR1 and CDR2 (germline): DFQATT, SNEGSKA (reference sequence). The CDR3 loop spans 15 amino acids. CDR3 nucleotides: TGCAGTGCTACCCCGGGACAGGGCTGGGCAGATACGCAGTATTTT. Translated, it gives CSATPGQGWADTQYF.

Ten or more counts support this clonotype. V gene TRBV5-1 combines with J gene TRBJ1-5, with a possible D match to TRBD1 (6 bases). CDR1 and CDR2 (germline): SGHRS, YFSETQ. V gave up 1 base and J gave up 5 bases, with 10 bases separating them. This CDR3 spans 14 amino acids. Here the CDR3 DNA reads TGCGCCAGCAGCTTGACAGGGCGGGATCAGCCCCAGCATTTT. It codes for CASSLTGRDQPQHF. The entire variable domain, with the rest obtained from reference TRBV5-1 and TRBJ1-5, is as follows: KAGVTQTPRYLIKTRGQQVTLSCSPISGHRSVSWYQQTPGQGLQFLFEYFSETQRNKGNFPGRFSGRQFSNSRSEMNVSTLELGDSALYLCASSLTGRDQPQHFGDGTRLSIL.

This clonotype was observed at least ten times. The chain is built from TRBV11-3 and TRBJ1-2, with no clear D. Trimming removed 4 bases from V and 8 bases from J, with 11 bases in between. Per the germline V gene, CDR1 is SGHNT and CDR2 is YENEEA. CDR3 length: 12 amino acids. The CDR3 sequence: CASSSGLGGYTF. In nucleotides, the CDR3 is TGTGCCAGCAGCTCCGGTCTCGGGGGCTACACCTTC.

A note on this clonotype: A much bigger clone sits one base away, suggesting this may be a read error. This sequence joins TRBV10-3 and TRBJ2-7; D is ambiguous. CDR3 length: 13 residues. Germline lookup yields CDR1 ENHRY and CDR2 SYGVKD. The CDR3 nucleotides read TGTGCCATCTGTGAACCCAATAACTACGAGCAGTACTTC. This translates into CAICEPNNYEQYF.

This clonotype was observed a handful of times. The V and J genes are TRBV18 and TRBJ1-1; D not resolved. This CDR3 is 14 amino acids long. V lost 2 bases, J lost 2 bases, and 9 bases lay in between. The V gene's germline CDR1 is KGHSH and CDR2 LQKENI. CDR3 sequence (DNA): TGTGCCAGCTCACCATTCGCAGGTAACACTGAAGCTTTCTTT. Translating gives CASSPFAGNTEAFF.

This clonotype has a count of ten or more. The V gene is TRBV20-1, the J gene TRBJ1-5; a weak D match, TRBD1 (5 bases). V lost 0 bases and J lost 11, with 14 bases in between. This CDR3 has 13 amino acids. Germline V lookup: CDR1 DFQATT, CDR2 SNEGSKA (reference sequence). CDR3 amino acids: CSARDFGTPSQHF. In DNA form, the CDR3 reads TGCAGTGCTAGAGACTTCGGGACCCCCTCCCAGCATTTT.

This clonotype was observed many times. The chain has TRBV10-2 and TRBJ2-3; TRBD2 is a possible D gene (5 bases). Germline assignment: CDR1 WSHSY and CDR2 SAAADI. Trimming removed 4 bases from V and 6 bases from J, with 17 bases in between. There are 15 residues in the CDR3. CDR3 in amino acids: CASSVLAGPLDTQYF. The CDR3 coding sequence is TGCGCCAGCAGTGTCCTAGCTGGTCCATTGGATACGCAGTATTTT.

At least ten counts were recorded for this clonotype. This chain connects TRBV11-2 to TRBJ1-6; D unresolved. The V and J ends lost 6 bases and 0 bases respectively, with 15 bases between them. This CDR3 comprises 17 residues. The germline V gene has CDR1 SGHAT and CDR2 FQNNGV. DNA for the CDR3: TGTGCCAGCAGGCCGCGGGTTGAGAGCTCCTATAATTCACCCCTCCACTTT. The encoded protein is CASRPRVESSYNSPLHF.